Sequencing of this TCR beta chain was carried out in a study of blood T cell repertoires in COVID-19. Study-level background: COVID-19 samples from acute and convalescent phases originated in the United States, Italy and Spain. Sources were T cells, B-cell-depleted T cells, or PBMCs; the material itself was cDNA or gDNA.

Germline V lookup: CDR1 LNHDA, CDR2 SQIVND (reference sequence). Germline trimming cut 4 bases from V and 3 bases from J; bases unmatched to any gene: 11. The CDR3 spans 16 residues. Using immunoSEQ multiplex PCR, the repertoire was profiled, and TCRdb retains in-frame clones only, with some absent. This sample yields approximately 250,000 clones, of which over 80% are seen a single time; around 6.4% belongs to the top ten. Specimen: peripheral blood. The V call is TRBV19, the J call TRBJ2-5; 7 bases are a match to TRBD1. The clonotype was recovered from a woman aged 55-69 years with active or convalescent COVID-19. The CDR3 sequence is CASSTNPDRRKETQYF. CDR3 DNA: TGTGCCAGTAGTACGAACCCGGACAGGCGCAAAGAGACCCAGTACTTC.